This T cell receptor beta chain was sequenced for a study of blood T cell repertoires in COVID-19. The wider study: Samples taken during acute and convalescent COVID-19 were collected in the United States, Italy and Spain.

The protocol was immunoSEQ multiplex PCR, while the TCRdb copy is restricted to in-frame clones and leaves out a portion. The table records some 87,000 clones, 89% of them present only once. Trimming cost V 4 bases and J 6 bases, with 7 bases left between them. Germline V gene data show CDR1 as MDHEN and CDR2 as SYDVKM. This CDR3 spans 11 amino acids. The V call is TRBV28, the J call TRBJ2-7, with a possible D match to TRBD2 (5 bases). The sequenced sample was peripheral blood. This TCR came from a woman aged 70-85 years with acute or convalescent COVID-19. CDR3: CASSWLAEQYF. The CDR3 bases are TGTGCCAGCAGTTGGCTAGCCGAGCAGTACTTC.